A selection of T cell receptor beta chains follows, all from one sample in a study of early T cells in non-severe SARS-CoV-2 infection. TCRdb reanalysed the 5' RACE reads using MiXCR and keeps one entry per CDR3 protein. The sample lists approximately 67,000 distinct CDR3 sequences, 11% occurring once. Sequencing input: whole blood. The receptors were sampled from an adult who was a healthcare worker with PCR-confirmed SARS-CoV-2 infection or an uninfected control (not recorded which). The CDR3 runs from the conserved cysteine through the conserved F or W. The order of the fields is clone size, D gene, J gene, V gene, CDR3 protein, CDR3 DNA. The D gene is left open where the match is weak. Where a row states a size, it is once, few, many or the class of an expanded clone; other rows omit it.

clone_size: few; d_call: TRBD1; j_call: TRBJ2-3; v_call: TRBV5-1; cdr3_aa: CASSFGRGMGDTQYF; cdr3_nt: TGCGCCAGCAGCTTCGGCAGGGGGATGGGAGATACGCAGTATTTT
clone_size: many; d_call: NA; j_call: TRBJ2-3; v_call: TRBV29-1; cdr3_aa: CSVPSLSTDTQYF; cdr3_nt: TGCAGCGTTCCAAGCCTTAGCACAGATACGCAGTATTTT
clone_size: NA; d_call: NA; j_call: TRBJ2-3; v_call: TRBV19; cdr3_aa: CASSITASTDTQYF; cdr3_nt: TGTGCCAGTAGTATAACGGCTAGCACAGATACGCAGTATTTT
clone_size: NA; d_call: NA; j_call: TRBJ2-5; v_call: TRBV6-5; cdr3_aa: CASSYSTPETQYF; cdr3_nt: TGTGCCAGCAGTTACTCGACTCCGGAGACCCAGTACTTC
clone_size: many; d_call: NA; j_call: TRBJ1-3; v_call: TRBV20-1; cdr3_aa: CSARIRGAFSGNTIYF; cdr3_nt: TGCAGTGCTAGGATCAGGGGCGCCTTTTCTGGAAACACCATATATTTT
clone_size: NA; d_call: TRBD2; j_call: TRBJ2-3; v_call: TRBV9; cdr3_aa: CASSPETSRVTQYF; cdr3_nt: TGTGCCAGCAGCCCAGAGACTAGCCGGGTTACGCAGTATTTT
clone_size: NA; d_call: NA; j_call: TRBJ2-7; v_call: TRBV20-1; cdr3_aa: CSVPRTETYEQYF; cdr3_nt: TGCAGTGTTCCCAGGACGGAGACCTACGAGCAGTACTTC
clone_size: few; d_call: TRBD2; j_call: TRBJ2-1; v_call: TRBV12-3/TRBV12-4; cdr3_aa: CASSPPWGGRANNEQFF; cdr3_nt: TGTGCCAGCAGTCCCCCCTGGGGCGGGAGGGCCAACAATGAGCAGTTCTTC
clone_size: few; d_call: TRBD2; j_call: TRBJ2-7; v_call: TRBV20-1; cdr3_aa: CSAREAGIHEQYF; cdr3_nt: TGCAGTGCTAGAGAAGCGGGAATCCACGAGCAGTACTTC
clone_size: many; d_call: NA; j_call: TRBJ1-5; v_call: TRBV3-1; cdr3_aa: CASSQGGNQPQHF; cdr3_nt: TGTGCCAGCAGCCAAGGGGGAAATCAGCCCCAGCATTTT
clone_size: NA; d_call: NA; j_call: TRBJ1-1; v_call: TRBV6-1; cdr3_aa: CASRTVNTEAFF; cdr3_nt: TGTGCCAGCAGAACAGTGAACACTGAAGCTTTCTTT
clone_size: many; d_call: NA; j_call: TRBJ1-1; v_call: TRBV12-3/TRBV12-4; cdr3_aa: CASSPLEGRNTEAFF; cdr3_nt: TGTGCCAGCAGCCCATTGGAGGGGAGGAACACTGAAGCTTTCTTT
clone_size: many; d_call: NA; j_call: TRBJ2-3; v_call: TRBV11-3; cdr3_aa: CASSSSAGMDTQYF; cdr3_nt: TGTGCCAGCAGCTCGTCGGCGGGGATGGATACGCAGTATTTT
clone_size: many; d_call: TRBD2; j_call: TRBJ2-3; v_call: TRBV3-1; cdr3_aa: CASSLLSGTSLYF; cdr3_nt: TGTGCCAGCAGCCTCTTGTCCGGGACTAGCCTGTATTTT
clone_size: many; d_call: TRBD1; j_call: TRBJ2-5; v_call: TRBV7-6; cdr3_aa: CASQGAEWETQYF; cdr3_nt: TGTGCCAGTCAGGGGGCCGAGTGGGAGACCCAGTACTTC
clone_size: NA; d_call: TRBD1; j_call: TRBJ2-7; v_call: TRBV5-1; cdr3_aa: CASSFDRGTSYEQYF; cdr3_nt: TGCGCCAGCAGCTTCGACAGGGGCACGTCCTACGAGCAGTACTTC
clone_size: many; d_call: NA; j_call: TRBJ2-5; v_call: TRBV10-3; cdr3_aa: CAISEGGETQYF; cdr3_nt: TGTGCCATCAGTGAGGGGGGGGAGACCCAGTACTTC
clone_size: NA; d_call: NA; j_call: TRBJ2-7; v_call: TRBV12-3/TRBV12-4; cdr3_aa: CASSLDIPYEQYF; cdr3_nt: TGTGCCAGCAGCCTCGATATCCCCTACGAGCAGTACTTC
clone_size: NA; d_call: TRBD2; j_call: TRBJ2-3; v_call: TRBV20-1; cdr3_aa: CSALPGSGGDTQYF; cdr3_nt: TGCAGTGCCCTGCCGGGAAGCGGGGGAGATACGCAGTATTTT
clone_size: NA; d_call: TRBD2; j_call: TRBJ2-7; v_call: TRBV7-8; cdr3_aa: CASSLEHSRLAGGVSEQYF; cdr3_nt: TGTGCCAGCAGCTTAGAGCACTCAAGACTAGCGGGAGGGGTTAGCGAGCAGTACTTC
clone_size: many; d_call: TRBD2; j_call: TRBJ2-1; v_call: TRBV20-1; cdr3_aa: CSATRLAGGYNEQFF; cdr3_nt: TGCAGTGCTACCCGACTAGCGGGGGGTTACAATGAGCAGTTCTTC
clone_size: few; d_call: TRBD2; j_call: TRBJ2-1; v_call: TRBV4-1; cdr3_aa: CASSQSGTSGYNEQFF; cdr3_nt: TGCGCCAGCAGCCAATCTGGGACTAGCGGCTACAATGAGCAGTTCTTC
clone_size: many; d_call: TRBD1; j_call: TRBJ1-2; v_call: TRBV10-2; cdr3_aa: CASSDSPDRGRSYGYTF; cdr3_nt: TGCGCCAGCAGTGACTCTCCAGACAGGGGGCGAAGCTATGGCTACACCTTC
clone_size: few; d_call: NA; j_call: TRBJ2-3; v_call: TRBV6-2/TRBV6-3; cdr3_aa: CASSYYLTSTDTQYF; cdr3_nt: TGTGCCAGCAGTTACTACTTGACTAGCACAGATACGCAGTATTTT
clone_size: many; d_call: TRBD2; j_call: TRBJ2-5; v_call: TRBV12-3/TRBV12-4; cdr3_aa: CACGTSGGETQYF; cdr3_nt: TGTGCCTGCGGGACTAGCGGGGGAGAGACCCAGTACTTC
clone_size: many; d_call: NA; j_call: TRBJ2-5; v_call: TRBV7-3; cdr3_aa: CASSLSGLEETQYF; cdr3_nt: TGTGCCAGCAGCTTATCAGGTCTGGAAGAGACCCAGTACTTC
clone_size: few; d_call: NA; j_call: TRBJ2-7; v_call: TRBV12-3/TRBV12-4; cdr3_aa: CASSFVVGEQYF; cdr3_nt: TGTGCCAGCAGTTTCGTGGTTGGCGAGCAGTACTTC